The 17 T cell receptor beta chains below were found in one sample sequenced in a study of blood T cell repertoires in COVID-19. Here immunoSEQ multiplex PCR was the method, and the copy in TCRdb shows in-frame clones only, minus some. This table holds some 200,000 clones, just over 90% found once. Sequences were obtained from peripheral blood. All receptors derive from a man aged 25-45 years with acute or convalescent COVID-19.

The CDR3 coding sequence is TGTGCCAGCAGCCCGAAGGACAGTGCACACGAGCAGTACTTC. Translating it yields CASSPKDSAHEQYF. The chain couples TRBV27 to TRBJ2-7, with D possibly matching TRBD1 (6 bases). CDR1 and CDR2 (germline): MNHEY, SMNVEV (reference sequence). V lost 6 bases, J lost 5 bases, and 17 bases lay in between. The CDR3 is 14 residues long.

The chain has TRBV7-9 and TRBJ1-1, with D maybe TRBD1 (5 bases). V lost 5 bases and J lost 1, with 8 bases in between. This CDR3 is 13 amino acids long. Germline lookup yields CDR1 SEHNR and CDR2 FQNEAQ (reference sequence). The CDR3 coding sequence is TGTGCCAGCAGCGAAACAGGGAACACTGAAGCTTTCTTT. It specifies CASSETGNTEAFF.

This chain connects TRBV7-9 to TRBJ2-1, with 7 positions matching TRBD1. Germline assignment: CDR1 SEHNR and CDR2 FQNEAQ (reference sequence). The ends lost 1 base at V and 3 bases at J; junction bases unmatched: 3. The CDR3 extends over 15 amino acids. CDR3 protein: CASSLDRGIYNEQFF. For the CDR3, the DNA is TGTGCCAGCAGCTTAGACAGGGGAATCTACAATGAGCAGTTCTTC.

The CDR3 reads CASSPSGGAGLGEQYF. The CDR3 DNA is TGTGCCAGCAGCCCAAGTGGGGGCGCGGGTCTAGGGGAGCAGTACTTC. V and J are TRBV13 and TRBJ2-7; possible D gene TRBD1, 6 bases. There are 16 residues in the CDR3. Trimming left V 5 bases short and J 7 bases short, with 24 bases between. CDR1 is PRHDT, CDR2 FYEKMQ, per germline (reference sequence).

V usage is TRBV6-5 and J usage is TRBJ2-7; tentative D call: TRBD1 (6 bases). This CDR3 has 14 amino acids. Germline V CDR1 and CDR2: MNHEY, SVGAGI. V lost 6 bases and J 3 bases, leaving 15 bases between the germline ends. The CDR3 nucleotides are TGTGCCAGCAGGCCCGCCACAGGGAACTACGAGCAGTACTTC. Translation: CASRPATGNYEQYF.

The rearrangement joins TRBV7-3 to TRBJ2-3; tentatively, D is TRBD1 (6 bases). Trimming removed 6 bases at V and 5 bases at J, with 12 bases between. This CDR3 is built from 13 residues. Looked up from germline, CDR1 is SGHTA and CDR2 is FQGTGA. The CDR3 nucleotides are TGTGCCAGCAGTATAAGGGGGTTAGATACGCAGTATTTT. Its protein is CASSIRGLDTQYF. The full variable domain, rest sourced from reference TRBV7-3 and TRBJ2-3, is GAGVSQTPSNKVTEKGKYVELRCDPISGHTALYWYRQSLGQGPEFLIYFQGTGAADDSGLPNDRFFAVRPEGSVSTLKIQRTERGDSAVYLCASSIRGLDTQYFGPGTRLTVL.

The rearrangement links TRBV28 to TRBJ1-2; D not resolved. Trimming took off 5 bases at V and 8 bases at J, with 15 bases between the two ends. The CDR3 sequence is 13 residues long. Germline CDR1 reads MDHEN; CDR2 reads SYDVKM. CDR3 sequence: CASSLSDRGGYTF. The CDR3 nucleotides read TGTGCCAGCAGTCTAAGCGACCGAGGGGGCTACACCTTC.

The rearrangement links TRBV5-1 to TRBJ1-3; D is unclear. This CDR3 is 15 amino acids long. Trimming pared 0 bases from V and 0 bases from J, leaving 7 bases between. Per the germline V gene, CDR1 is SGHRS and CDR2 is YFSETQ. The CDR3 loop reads CASSLALSSGNTIYF. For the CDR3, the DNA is TGCGCCAGCAGCTTGGCTCTGAGCTCTGGAAACACCATATATTTT.

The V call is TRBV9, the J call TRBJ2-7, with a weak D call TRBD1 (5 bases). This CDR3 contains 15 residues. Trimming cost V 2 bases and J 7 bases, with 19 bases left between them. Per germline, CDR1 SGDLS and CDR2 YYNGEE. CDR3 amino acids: CASSVQGTGKSEQYF. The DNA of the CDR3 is TGTGCCAGCAGCGTCCAGGGTACCGGAAAGTCGGAGCAGTACTTC.

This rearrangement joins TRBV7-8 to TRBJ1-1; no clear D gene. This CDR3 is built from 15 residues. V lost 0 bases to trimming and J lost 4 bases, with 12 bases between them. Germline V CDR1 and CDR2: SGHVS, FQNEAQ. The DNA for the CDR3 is TGTGCCAGCAGCTTAGCAACGGGTAGTGGCACTGAAGCTTTCTTT. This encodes CASSLATGSGTEAFF.

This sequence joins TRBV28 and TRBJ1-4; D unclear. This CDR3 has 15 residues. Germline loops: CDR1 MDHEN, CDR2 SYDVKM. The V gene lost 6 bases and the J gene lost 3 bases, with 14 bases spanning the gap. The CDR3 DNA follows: TGTGCCAGCAGCAGTAGGTGGCAGGCTAATGAAAAACTGTTTTTT. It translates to CASSSRWQANEKLFF.

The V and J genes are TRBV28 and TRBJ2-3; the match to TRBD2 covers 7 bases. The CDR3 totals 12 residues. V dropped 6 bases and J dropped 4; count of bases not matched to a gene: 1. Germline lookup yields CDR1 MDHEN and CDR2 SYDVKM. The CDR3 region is CASRAGADTQYF. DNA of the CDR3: TGTGCCAGCAGGGCGGGGGCAGATACGCAGTATTTT.

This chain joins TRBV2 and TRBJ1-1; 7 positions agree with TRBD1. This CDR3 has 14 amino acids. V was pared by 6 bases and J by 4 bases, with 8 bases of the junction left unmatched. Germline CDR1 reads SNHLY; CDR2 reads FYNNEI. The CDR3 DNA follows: TGTGCCAGCAGGAAACAGGGGTTTCGCACTGAAGCTTTCTTT. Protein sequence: CASRKQGFRTEAFF.

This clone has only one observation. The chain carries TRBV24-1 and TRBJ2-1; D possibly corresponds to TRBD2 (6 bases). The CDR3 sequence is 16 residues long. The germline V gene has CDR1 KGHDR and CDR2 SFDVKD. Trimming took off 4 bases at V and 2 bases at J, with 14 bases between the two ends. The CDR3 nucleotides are TGTGCCACCAGTGACCCCCGGCGGGGCCCCTACAATGAGCAGTTCTTC. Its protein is CATSDPRRGPYNEQFF.

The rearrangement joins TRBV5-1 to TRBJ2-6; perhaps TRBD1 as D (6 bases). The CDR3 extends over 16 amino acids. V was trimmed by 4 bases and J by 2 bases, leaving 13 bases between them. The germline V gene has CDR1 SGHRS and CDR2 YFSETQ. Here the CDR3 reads CASSVVQGTGANVLTF. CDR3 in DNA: TGCGCCAGCAGCGTCGTCCAGGGGACTGGGGCCAACGTCCTGACTTTC.

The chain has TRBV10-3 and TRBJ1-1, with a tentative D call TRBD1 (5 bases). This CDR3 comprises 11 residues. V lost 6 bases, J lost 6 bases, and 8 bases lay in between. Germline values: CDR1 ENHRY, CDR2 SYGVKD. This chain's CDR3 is CAISGGAEAFF. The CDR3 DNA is TGTGCCATCAGCGGGGGGGCTGAAGCTTTCTTT.

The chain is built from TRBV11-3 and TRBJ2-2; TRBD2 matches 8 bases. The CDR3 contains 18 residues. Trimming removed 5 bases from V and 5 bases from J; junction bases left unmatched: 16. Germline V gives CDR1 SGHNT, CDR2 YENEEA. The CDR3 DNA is TGTGCCAGCAGCCTGCCTTTGGACCGGGGGGGCCATACCGGGGAGCTGTTTTTT. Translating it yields CASSLPLDRGGHTGELFF.